This T cell receptor (beta chain) came from a study of patients and donors after allogeneic stem cell transplantation. In TCRdb, the RT-PCR reads were re-called with MiXCR into one record per CDR3 protein. The sample holds about 960,000 distinct CDR3 sequences, approximately 19% seen once. Germline values: CDR1 KGHSH, CDR2 LQKENI. V gave up 2 bases and J gave up 7 bases, with 12 bases separating them. This CDR3 comprises 13 residues. This TCR came from a human donor who was either an allogeneic HSCT recipient or a stem cell or donor lymphocyte infusion donor (not recorded which). It is not recorded whose cells these are; they may come from a transplant donor. Sequencing input: blood, either unsorted or a sorted T cell fraction (not recorded which). The chain couples TRBV18 to TRBJ2-7; unclear D gene. CDR3 nucleotide sequence: TGTGCCAGCTCACCAGACCAGACGACTGAGCAGTACTTC. Translated: CASSPDQTTEQYF.